This T cell receptor (beta chain) was documented in a study of T-cell memory formation after mild COVID-19 (dated by TCRdb to the early 2020s). Regarding the complete study: Most TCR sequence clusters were specific to one of the two donors. In a couple of donors, T-cell clones that expanded and contracted after mild COVID-19 were tracked by sequencing TCRalpha and TCRbeta repertoires over time. Two young, previously healthy adult volunteers, one female and one male, were included in the cohort. On the study overall, not on this receptor specifically: The detection of some responding clones in pre-infection memory suggests that pre-existing cross-reactive memory T cells joined the SARS-CoV-2 response. Contracting CD4+ clones turned up mainly in the CM and EM memory subsets, whereas EMRA was where CD8+ clones were enriched. From day 15 to 85, contracting clones showed balanced CD4/CD8 phenotypes, whereas a second wave of clones that expanded from day 15 to 37 leaned towards CD4+. SARS-CoV-2 specificity of the second-wave clones peaking on day 37 was not confirmed. The study covered only two mild cases, and larger cohorts including severe cases with pre-infection samples were considered necessary.

About this clonotype itself: What this receptor recognizes is not known. No base quality information exists; no much larger clone differs at one position.

Ficoll-Paque density gradient centrifugation was used to isolate PBMCs. Reads for this sample came from an Illumina NovaSeq 6000. TCRalpha and TCRbeta cDNA libraries were constructed by 5'RACE with constant-segment primers, with sample barcodes and unique molecular identifiers being introduced. RNA was extracted from every sample with Trizol reagent. The libraries were amplified in two PCR steps, and the second step added a second sample barcode and Illumina TruSeq adapters. Sequencing of the libraries was done on an Illumina NovaSeq, producing 2 x 150 bp paired-end reads. As for how the authors treated the data: Reads were demultiplexed and collapsed into UMI-guided consensus sequences with migec v1.2.7. Using mixcr v2.1.11, UMI consensuses were aligned to TRA and TRB V and J templates and then assembled into clonotypes. Expanded or contracted clonotypes were those called significant by both edgeR and NoisET, with noise models trained on biological replicates. For edgeR calls, the cutoffs were a false discovery rate-adjusted p below 0.01 and a log2 fold-change threshold of 1. PCA with hierarchical clustering of max-normalized trajectories of the 1000 most abundant clonotypes was used as exploratory dynamics analysis. Separately sequenced CD4+ and CD8+ repertoires were used to assign a CD4 or CD8 phenotype to each responding clone. TCRdb took the public reads, trimmed them with fastp at Q25, ran MiXCR for clone calling and kept in-frame beta chains. Rows merge per CDR3 protein into single entries with the most common DNA and genes. The V and J calls and clone size come from TCRdb's table, not from the authors' own analysis. This sample gives about 610,000 distinct CDR3 sequences in total; approximately 15% of them show up just once. Roughly 8.2% of the sample goes to the ten largest clones.

This sequence originates from an adult woman who had mild COVID-19 (a few samples of this study predate the infection). The sample titles of this study are shuffled in the database, so cell type and time point are left out; the donor was told from shared clones. The sample comprised PBMCs or a T cell subset sorted from them (not recorded which).

The CDR3 in this case is CASSLEGPVRGEKLFF. The nucleotide sequence reads TGTGCCAGCAGCTTAGAGGGCCCAGTCCGCGGTGAAAAACTGTTTTTT. The sequence links TRBV7-6 to TRBJ1-4, with the identity of the D gene unclear. From a lookup of the germline V gene, CDR1 and CDR2 are SGHVS and FNYEAQ. Trimming at the junction amounts to 1 base on V and 7 bases on J, and the germline ends lie 16 bases apart. Including cysteine and phenylalanine, the CDR3 has 16 amino acids. The only DNA kept is the CDR3, 48 bases in frame from the first base.